The source of this T cell receptor beta chain is a study of cytomegalovirus exposure and HLA in healthy donors (dated by TCRdb to about 2017). Some background on the complete study: According to a later analysis, one platform produced both the roughly 110 validation repertoires and the 666 repertoires of the first cohort. The study was designed to test whether signatures of past pathogen exposure could be identified by cataloging public T cell receptors. To predict cytomegalovirus infection status, the study brought together high-throughput TCR immunosequencing, statistical association of individual TCRs with disease status, and machine learning. Along with the roughly 700-subject first cohort, a separate validation cohort of over a hundred different subjects was used.

Libraries were built with the immunoSEQ multiplex PCR assay. From the authors' description of their analysis: A statistical classification framework was built to diagnose cytomegalovirus status from the catalog of TCR beta chain sequences. Entries here come from immuneACCESS through TCRdb and include only in-frame sequences with V and J called. Some clones fail to appear in such tables; in the studies checked, an unresolved V gene covers under half of the shortfall, and the cause of the remainder is unknown. V and J calls plus clone size are reproduced from that table; the DNA served to infer D and trimming. The sample table holds about 110,000 clones, of which 88% were seen once. The ten largest clones take up less than 2% of the sample. Cut back by 5 bases and 4 bases, the V and J ends lie 17 bases apart. Including the terminal cysteine and phenylalanine, the CDR3 comprises 15 residues. Only the CDR3 DNA stays, 45 bases, in frame from base 1. Per the germline V gene (reference sequence), SEHNR is the CDR1 and FQNEAQ is the CDR2.

Donors formed part of the validation cohort, which comprised 120 or so subjects and was distinct from the first cohort of 690 or so subjects. Only one count was recorded for this clone. Its specific antigen is unknown. Base quality data are lacking; no much larger clone is found one base away. The paper as a whole reports these results and caveats: A few of the identified cytomegalovirus-associated TCR beta chains were confirmed in vitro to be specific for cytomegalovirus antigens. A later analysis lacked HLA typing for the validation cohort, so it scored co-occurrence in that cohort across all 110 or so repertoires. Most TCR sequences were observed very rarely across donors, whereas some public TCRs were present in many individuals. The authors suggested that the approach could potentially be generalized to other disease states and immunological phenotypes. In the study, some 180 TCR beta chains were listed as associated with cytomegalovirus. A later analysis found that TCRs clustered in the first cohort also tended to co-occur in the 130 or so validation repertoires, with more than 90% of cluster scores above 0. In both the original and validation cohorts, the classifier was reported to diagnose cytomegalovirus status with high specificity and sensitivity.

Sequenced input: PBMCs. The V gene is TRBV7-9 and the J gene is TRBJ1-1; TRBD1 is perhaps the D gene, given 5 matching bases. The receptor was derived from a woman aged 18 to 35 in good health and CMV-seropositive. The CDR3 region has the sequence CASSPPGGGATEAFF. In nucleotides, the sequence is TGTGCCAGCAGCCCACCGGGCGGTGGGGCCACTGAAGCTTTCTTT.